These 13 T cell receptor beta chains came from one sample sequenced in a study of blood T cells in healthy people across ages. Then a second PCR, running about 6 to 12 cycles, was carried out with a sample-barcoded 5' primer and a J-beta primer mix. TCRdb redid the calling of the 5' RACE reads with MiXCR, one entry per CDR3 protein. The table has over 1,500,000 distinct CDR3 sequences, approximately 39% seen once. The sequencing input was blood. The receptors stem from a human donor in good health.

This clonotype was seen ten or more times. The chain uses TRBV5-1 and TRBJ2-1; maybe TRBD1 (5 bases). This CDR3 has 15 amino acids. V gave up 2 bases and J gave up 0 bases, with 9 bases separating them. CDR1 SGHRS and CDR2 YFSETQ come from the germline V gene. For the CDR3, the DNA is TGCGCCAGCAGCTTACAGGCGAGCTCCTACAATGAGCAGTTCTTC. Translated, it gives CASSLQASSYNEQFF.

This clonotype was seen only once. The V call is TRBV9, the J call TRBJ2-5; D possibly matches TRBD1 or TRBD2 (5 bases each). V was pared by 6 bases and J by 7 bases, with 19 bases between. Germline values: CDR1 SGDLS, CDR2 YYNGEE. The CDR3 has 14 amino acids. DNA for the CDR3: TGTGCCAGCAACCCTGATGGGACGTCCAGGACCCAGTACTTC. This sequence encodes CASNPDGTSRTQYF. Together with reference TRBV9 and TRBJ2-5, the CDR3 gives the full variable domain: DSGVTQTPKHLITATGQRVTLRCSPRSGDLSVYWYQQSLDQGLQFLIQYYNGEERAKGNILERFSAQQFPDLHSELNLSSLELGDSALYFCASNPDGTSRTQYFGPGTRLLVL.

There are a few counts of this clonotype. The rearrangement uses TRBV12-3 or TRBV12-4 and TRBJ2-7; the D is unclear. The length of the CDR3 is 14 residues. V gave up 3 bases and J gave up 0 bases, with 9 bases separating them. Here the CDR3 reads CASSLRRTSYEQYF. The CDR3 DNA sequence: TGTGCCAGCAGTTTGCGCAGGACCTCCTACGAGCAGTACTTC.

The J gene is TRBJ1-5, the V gene TRBV4-3; D unclear. The CDR3 sequence is 15 residues long. Per germline, CDR1 LGHNA and CDR2 YSLEER. Trimming stripped 0 bases from V and 6 bases from J, with 12 bases between. CDR3 loop: CASSQDRGRGQPQHF. As DNA, the CDR3 is TGCGCCAGCAGCCAAGATAGAGGGCGGGGTCAGCCCCAGCATTTT.

The CDR3 region is CASSYRAARETQYF. The CDR3 nucleotides read TGTGCCAGCAGTTACAGGGCAGCCAGGGAGACCCAGTACTTC. This chain uses TRBV6-6 with TRBJ2-5; no firm D call. The germline V gene has CDR1 MNHNY and CDR2 SVGAGI (reference sequence). V dropped 2 bases and J dropped 5 bases, with 12 bases sitting between them. The CDR3 consists of 14 residues.

The rearrangement uses TRBV4-3 and TRBJ1-1, with 7 bases matching TRBD1. This CDR3 region has 14 residues. In germline, CDR1 is LGHNA, CDR2 YSLEER. Trimming at V came to 1 base and at J to 4 bases, leaving 3 bases not matched to a gene. Here the CDR3 DNA reads TGCGCCAGCAGCCAAGCAGGGGGGCCCACTGAAGCTTTCTTT. This encodes CASSQAGGPTEAFF.

This clonotype showed up just a few times. The CDR3 reads CASSQNRGTGKIRQYF. DNA of the CDR3: TGCGCCAGCAGCCAAAATAGAGGGACAGGGAAAATACGGCAGTACTTC. V is TRBV4-3 and J is TRBJ2-5, with 9 bases identical to TRBD1. V was pared by 2 bases and J by 11 bases, with 15 bases of the junction left unmatched. Germline values: CDR1 LGHNA, CDR2 YSLEER. CDR3 length: 16 amino acids.

Points on this clonotype: A read error may produce the germline difference seen at one junction end. V is TRBV6-2 or TRBV6-3 and J is TRBJ2-4; weak D call: TRBD1 (6 bases). The CDR3 runs to 16 residues. Germline CDR1 reads MNHEY; CDR2 reads SVGEGT. This CDR3 reads CASSPGQTIAKNIQYF. Here the CDR3 DNA reads TGTGCCAGCAGTCCGGGACAAACTATAGCCAAAAACATCCAGTACTTC.

V gene TRBV5-1 combines with J gene TRBJ1-1; D call uncertain. The CDR3 is 14 amino acids. Trimming stripped 0 bases from V and 4 bases from J, with 10 bases between. Germline V gene data show CDR1 as SGHRS and CDR2 as YFSETQ. In DNA form, the CDR3 reads TGCGCCAGCAGCTTGGCCGTGGTAGGCACTGAAGCTTTCTTT. This codes for CASSLAVVGTEAFF. The variable domain in full, completed from reference TRBV5-1 and TRBJ1-1, reads KAGVTQTPRYLIKTRGQQVTLSCSPISGHRSVSWYQQTPGQGLQFLFEYFSETQRNKGNFPGRFSGRQFSNSRSEMNVSTLELGDSALYLCASSLAVVGTEAFFGQGTRLTVV.

The V call is TRBV29-1, the J call TRBJ2-7; 8 nucleotides align to TRBD1. The CDR3 length is 12 residues. Trimming at V came to 8 bases and at J to 3 bases, leaving 6 bases not matched to a gene. Germline CDR1 reads SQVTM; CDR2 reads ANQGSEA. The chain's CDR3 is CSMTGDFYEQYF. The CDR3 DNA reads TGCAGCATGACAGGGGACTTCTACGAGCAGTACTTC.

This clonotype was seen only a few times. This CDR3 reads CASRSPGQGIQETQYF. In DNA form, the CDR3 reads TGTGCCAGCAGATCGCCGGGACAGGGGATTCAAGAGACCCAGTACTTC. This sequence joins TRBV11-2 and TRBJ2-5, with 10 positions matching TRBD1. CDR3 size: 16 residues. The V gene's germline CDR1 is SGHAT and CDR2 FQNNGV. After removal of 6 bases from V and 2 bases from J, the junction contained 9 bases not matched to a gene.

This chain uses TRBV6-2 or TRBV6-3 with TRBJ2-3, with TRBD2 matching 7 bases. The CDR3 extends over 19 amino acids. The J segment lost 2 bases and the V segment lost 2 bases, leaving 16 bases of the junction unmatched. Germline V gene sequence: CDR1 MNHEY, CDR2 SVGEGT. The CDR3 DNA is TGTGCCAGCAGTTACCGGGGGGTACGTACCCGGACTAACACAGATACGCAGTATTTT. Translated: CASSYRGVRTRTNTDTQYF.

This clonotype was counted a few times. The rearrangement joins TRBV20-1 to TRBJ2-7; D unclear. Germline CDR1 is DFQATT and CDR2 is SNEGSKA (reference sequence). The CDR3 loop spans 15 amino acids. Trimming took 0 bases from V and 2 from J, leaving 14 bases between them. CDR3 region: CSARDDSRITYEQYF. CDR3 bases: TGCAGTGCTAGAGATGATTCCCGGATTACCTACGAGCAGTACTTC.